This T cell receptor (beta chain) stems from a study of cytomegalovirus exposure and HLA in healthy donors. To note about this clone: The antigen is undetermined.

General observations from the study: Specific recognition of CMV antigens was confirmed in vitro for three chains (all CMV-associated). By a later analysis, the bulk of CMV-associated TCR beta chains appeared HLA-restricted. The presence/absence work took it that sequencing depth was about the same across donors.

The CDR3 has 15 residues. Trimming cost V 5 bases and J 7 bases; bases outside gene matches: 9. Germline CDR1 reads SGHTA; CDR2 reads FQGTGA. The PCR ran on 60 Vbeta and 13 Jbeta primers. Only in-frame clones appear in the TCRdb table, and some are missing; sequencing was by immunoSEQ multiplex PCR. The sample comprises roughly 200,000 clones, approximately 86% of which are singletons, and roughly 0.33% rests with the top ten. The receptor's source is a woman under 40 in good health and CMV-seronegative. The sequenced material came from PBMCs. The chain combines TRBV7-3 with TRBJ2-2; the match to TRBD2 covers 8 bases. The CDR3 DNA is TGTGCCAGCAGCGAAAGCGGGAGAAGTGGCGGGGAGCTGTTTTTT. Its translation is CASSESGRSGGELFF.